One TCR beta chain is described in this entry. The sample originates from a study of T cell responses to AZD1222 COVID-19 vaccine. TCRdb keeps only in-frame clones here, not all; method: immunoSEQ multiplex PCR. The sample yields 90,000 to 150,000 clones, 85% to 90% seen once. Germline loops: CDR1 MGHRA, CDR2 YSYEKL. The CDR3 is 16 residues long. V was pared by 4 bases and J by 7 bases, with 20 bases between. This clonotype was sampled from an adult in good health. The V and J genes are TRBV4-1 and TRBJ2-1; the D gene could be TRBD1 or TRBD2 (5 bases each). The sequenced sample was peripheral blood, obtained on day 0 of AZD1222 vaccination. The CDR3 coding sequence is TGCGCCAGCAGCCGGAGAGGGACGTCAGCTGAGAATGAGCAGTTCTTC. Translated: CASSRRGTSAENEQFF.